Given below is one T cell receptor beta chain in context. As yet, its antigen is unknown. The germline gene is not matched at one end of the junction; a read error may be the cause. The sample comes from a study of Graves' ophthalmopathy and Graves' hyperthyroidism. Study background: At the time of initial diagnosis and before any treatment, peripheral blood was collected.

Among the hyperthyroidism patients, all were newly diagnosed, aged 18 to 65, with under 2 months' duration. Clinical symptoms, serum thyroxine, TRAb, thyroid ultrasound and orbital computed tomography determined diagnosis. Scientists amplified the TCR beta CDR3 regions from RNA transcripts. RT-PCR with HTBI primers came first, then second-round multiplex PCR. In TCRdb, the multiplex PCR reads were re-called with MiXCR into one record per CDR3 protein. The sample carries tens of thousands of distinct CDR3 sequences, nearly 50% recorded once. Study-level results: Discriminating ophthalmopathy from stable hyperthyroidism, a 13-signature model attained a sensitivity of under 90% and a specificity of 81.08%.

The CDR3 contains 10 residues. CDR1 is SGHRS, CDR2 YFSETQ, per germline. Sample: peripheral blood. This TCR was sampled from an adult woman with stable Graves' hyperthyroidism. V is TRBV5-1 and J is TRBJ2-7; D remains unclear. CDR3 coding DNA: TGCGCCAGCAGCTTCCACAAGCAGCACTTC. As protein: CASSFHKQHF.